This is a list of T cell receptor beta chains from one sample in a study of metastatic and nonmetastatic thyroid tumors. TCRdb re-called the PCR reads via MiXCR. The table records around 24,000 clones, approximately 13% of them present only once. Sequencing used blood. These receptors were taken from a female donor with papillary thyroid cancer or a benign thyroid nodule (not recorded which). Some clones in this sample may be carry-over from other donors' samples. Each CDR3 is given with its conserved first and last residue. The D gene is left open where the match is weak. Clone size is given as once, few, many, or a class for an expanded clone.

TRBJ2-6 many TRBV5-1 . TGCGCCAGCAGCTTGGAAGGGCCTGGGGCCAACGTCCTGACTTTC CASSLEGPGANVLTF
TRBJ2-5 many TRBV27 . TGTGCCAGCAGTCCCTTGATGGACGAGACCCAGTACTTC CASSPLMDETQYF
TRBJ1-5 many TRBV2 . TGTGCCAGCAGTGGGGACAATCAGCCCCAGCATTTT CASSGDNQPQHF
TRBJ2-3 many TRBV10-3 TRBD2 TGTGCCATCAGCGCGGGACTAGCGGGAGGGGGAACTAGCACAGATACGCAGTATTTT CAISAGLAGGGTSTDTQYF
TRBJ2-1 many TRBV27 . TGTGCCAGCAGTCCGCTCGACAATGAGCAGTTCTTC CASSPLDNEQFF
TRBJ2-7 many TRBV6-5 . TGTGCCAGCAGTTACTCCGCTCCCACCTACGAGCAGTACTTC CASSYSAPTYEQYF
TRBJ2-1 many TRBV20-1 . TGCAGTGCAAAGACTTCTACCACCTACAATGAGCAGTTCTTC CSAKTSTTYNEQFF
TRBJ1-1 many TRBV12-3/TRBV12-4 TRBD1 TGTGCCAGCAGTTTAGGGTCAGGGGGCATGAACACTGAAGCTTTCTTT CASSLGSGGMNTEAFF
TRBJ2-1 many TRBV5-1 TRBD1 TGCGCCAGCAGCTTGGCCCGGGACAGAGCTTACAATGAGCAGTTCTTC CASSLARDRAYNEQFF
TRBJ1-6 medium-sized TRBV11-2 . TGTGCCAGCAGCTTAGTTCCCTGGACACCCCTCCACTTT CASSLVPWTPLHF
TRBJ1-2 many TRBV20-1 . TGCAGTGCTAGAGGCTGGGCCGTTGAACCTGGCTACACCTTC CSARGWAVEPGYTF
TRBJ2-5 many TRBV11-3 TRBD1 TGTGCCAGCAGCTCCCGGGACAGAAAAGAGACCCAGTACTTC CASSSRDRKETQYF
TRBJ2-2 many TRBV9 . TGTGCCAGCAGCGATATACCGGGACCCACCGGGGAGCTGTTTTTT CASSDIPGPTGELFF
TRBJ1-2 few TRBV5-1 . TGCGCCAGCAGTGGGAGGTCTGGCTACACCTTC CASSGRSGYTF